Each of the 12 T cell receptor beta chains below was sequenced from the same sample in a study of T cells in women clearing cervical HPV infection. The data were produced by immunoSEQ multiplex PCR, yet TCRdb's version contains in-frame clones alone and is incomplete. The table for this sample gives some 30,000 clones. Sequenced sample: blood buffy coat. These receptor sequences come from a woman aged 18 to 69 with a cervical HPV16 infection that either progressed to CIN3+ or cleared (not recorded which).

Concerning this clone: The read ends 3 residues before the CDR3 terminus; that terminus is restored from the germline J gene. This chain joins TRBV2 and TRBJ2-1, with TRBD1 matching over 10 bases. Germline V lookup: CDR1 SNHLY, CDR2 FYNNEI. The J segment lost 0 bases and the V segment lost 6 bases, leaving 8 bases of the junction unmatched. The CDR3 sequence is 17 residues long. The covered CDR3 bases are TGTGCCAGCAGAGGTCCGGGACAGGGGTCCTCCTACAATGAG. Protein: CASRGPGQGSSYNE. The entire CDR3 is CASRGPGQGSSYNEQFF.

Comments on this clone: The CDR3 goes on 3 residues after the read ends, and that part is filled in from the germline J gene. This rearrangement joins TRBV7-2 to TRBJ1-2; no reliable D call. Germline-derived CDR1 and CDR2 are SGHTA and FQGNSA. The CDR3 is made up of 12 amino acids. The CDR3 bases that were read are TGTGCCAGCAGCTCAACCGCGTACGAC. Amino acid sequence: CASSSTAYD. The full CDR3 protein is CASSSTAYDYTF.

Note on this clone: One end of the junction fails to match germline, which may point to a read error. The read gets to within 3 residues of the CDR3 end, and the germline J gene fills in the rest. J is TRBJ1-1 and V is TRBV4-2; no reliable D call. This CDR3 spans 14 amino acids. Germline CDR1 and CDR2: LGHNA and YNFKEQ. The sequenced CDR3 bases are TGCGCCAGCAGCCAAGGAAGGTTGAACACTGAA. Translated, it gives CASSQGRLNTE. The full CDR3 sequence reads CASSQGRLNTEAFF.

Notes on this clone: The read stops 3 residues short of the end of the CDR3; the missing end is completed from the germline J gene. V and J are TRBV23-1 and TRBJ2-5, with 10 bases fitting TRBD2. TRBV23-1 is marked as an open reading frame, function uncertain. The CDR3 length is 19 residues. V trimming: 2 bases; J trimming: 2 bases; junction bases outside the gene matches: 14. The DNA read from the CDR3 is TGCGCCAGCAGTCAAATTCGGAGCGGGAGGGCCCGGCGGCAAGAGACC. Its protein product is CASSQIRSGRARRQET. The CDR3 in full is CASSQIRSGRARRQETQYF.

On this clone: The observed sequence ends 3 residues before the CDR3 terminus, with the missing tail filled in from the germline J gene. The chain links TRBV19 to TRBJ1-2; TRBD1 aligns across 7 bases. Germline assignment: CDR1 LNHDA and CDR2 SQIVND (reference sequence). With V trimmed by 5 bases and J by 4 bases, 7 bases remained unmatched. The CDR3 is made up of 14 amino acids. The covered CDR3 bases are TGTGCCAGTAGTCCCCGGGACAGTAGCTATGGC. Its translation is CASSPRDSSYG. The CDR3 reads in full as CASSPRDSSYGYTF.

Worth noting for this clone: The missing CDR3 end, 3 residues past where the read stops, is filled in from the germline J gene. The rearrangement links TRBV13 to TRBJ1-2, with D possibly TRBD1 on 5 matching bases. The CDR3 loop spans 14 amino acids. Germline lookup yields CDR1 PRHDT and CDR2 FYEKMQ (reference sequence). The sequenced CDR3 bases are TGTGCCAGCAGCGGGACTAGCGGGTCTGTTGAA. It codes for CASSGTSGSVE. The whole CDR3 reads CASSGTSGSVEYTF.

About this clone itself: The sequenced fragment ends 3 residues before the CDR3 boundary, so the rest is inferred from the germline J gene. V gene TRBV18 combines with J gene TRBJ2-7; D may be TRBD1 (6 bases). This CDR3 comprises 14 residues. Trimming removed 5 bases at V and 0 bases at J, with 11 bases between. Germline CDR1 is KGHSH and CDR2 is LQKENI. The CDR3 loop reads CASSAQGPSYEQYF. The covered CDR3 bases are TGTGCCAGCTCAGCACAGGGTCCCTCCTACGAG.

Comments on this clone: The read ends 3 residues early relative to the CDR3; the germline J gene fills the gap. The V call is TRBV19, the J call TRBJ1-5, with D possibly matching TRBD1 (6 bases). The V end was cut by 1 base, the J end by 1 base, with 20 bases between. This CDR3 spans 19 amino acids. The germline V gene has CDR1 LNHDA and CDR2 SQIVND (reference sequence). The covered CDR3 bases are TGTGCCAGTAGTATAGTTAGGCTGGGCAGGGGCGAAAGCAATCAGCCC. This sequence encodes CASSIVRLGRGESNQP. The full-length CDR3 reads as CASSIVRLGRGESNQPQHF.

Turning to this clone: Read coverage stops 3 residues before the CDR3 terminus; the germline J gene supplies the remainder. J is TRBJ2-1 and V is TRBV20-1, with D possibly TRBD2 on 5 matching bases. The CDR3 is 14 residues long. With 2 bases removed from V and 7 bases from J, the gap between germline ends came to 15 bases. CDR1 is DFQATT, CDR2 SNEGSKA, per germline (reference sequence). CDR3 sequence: CSARHLAGRNEQFF. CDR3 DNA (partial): TGCAGTGCTAGACACCTAGCTGGTAGGAATGAG.

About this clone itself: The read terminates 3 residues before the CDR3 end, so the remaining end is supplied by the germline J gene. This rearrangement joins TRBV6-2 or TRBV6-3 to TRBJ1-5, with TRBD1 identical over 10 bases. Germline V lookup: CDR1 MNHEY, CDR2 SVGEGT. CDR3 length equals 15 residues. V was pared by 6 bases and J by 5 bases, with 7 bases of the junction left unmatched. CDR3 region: CASRIRDRGHQPQHF. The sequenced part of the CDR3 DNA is TGTGCCAGCAGAATCCGGGACAGGGGACATCAGCCC.

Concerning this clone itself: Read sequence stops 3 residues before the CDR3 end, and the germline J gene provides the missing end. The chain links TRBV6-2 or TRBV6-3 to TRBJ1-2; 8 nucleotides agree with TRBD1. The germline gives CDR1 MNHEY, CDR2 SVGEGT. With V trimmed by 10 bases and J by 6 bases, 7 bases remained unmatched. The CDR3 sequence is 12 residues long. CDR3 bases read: TGTGCCACCATGTCAGGGGGCGATGGC. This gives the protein CATMSGGDG. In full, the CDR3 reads CATMSGGDGYTF.

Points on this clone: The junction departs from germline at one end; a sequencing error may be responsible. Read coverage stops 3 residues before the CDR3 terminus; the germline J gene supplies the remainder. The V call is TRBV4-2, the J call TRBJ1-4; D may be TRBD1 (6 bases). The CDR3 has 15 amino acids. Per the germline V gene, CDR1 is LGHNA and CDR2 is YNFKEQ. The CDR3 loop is CASSRNRATNEKLFF. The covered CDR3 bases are TGCGCCAGCAGCCGCAACAGGGCGACTAATGAAAAA.